This T cell receptor (beta chain) was sequenced in a study of blood T cell repertoires in COVID-19. The wider study: COVID-19 samples from acute and convalescent phases originated in the United States, Italy and Spain. PBMCs, B-cell-depleted T cells, or T cells provided the cDNA or gDNA that made up the material.

This CDR3 spans 16 amino acids. Germline V CDR1 and CDR2: KGHSH, LQKENI. Between the trimmed V and J ends, which lost 4 bases and 2 bases, there was a span of 17 bases. In the authors' workflow: Reference gene primer amplification gave nucleated cell count estimates. This table comes from immunoSEQ multiplex PCR, and its TCRdb copy is limited to in-frame clones, with some not included. V, J and clone size were drawn from that table, and D and trimming were deduced from the DNA. Of over 150,000 clones listed, roughly nine tenths were seen once; the top ten hold 0.95% to 1.3%. Sample: peripheral blood. The V and J genes are TRBV18 and TRBJ1-1; tentative D call: TRBD1 (6 bases). The clonotype was recovered from a man aged 30-40 years with acute or convalescent COVID-19. CDR3 in DNA: TGTGCCAGCTCACTGCAACAGGGTAAAGGAAACACTGAAGCTTTCTTT. It codes for CASSLQQGKGNTEAFF. The whole variable domain, filled in from reference TRBV18 and TRBJ1-1, reads NAGVMQNPRHLVRRRGQEARLRCSPMKGHSHVYWYRQLPEEGLKFMVYLQKENIIDESGMPKERFSAEFPKEGPSILRIQQVVRGDSAAYFCASSLQQGKGNTEAFFGQGTRLTVV.